The clone carrying this T cell receptor beta chain was seen ten or more times. Its antigen is still unknown. These data are taken from a study of T cells after yellow fever vaccination. Trimming cost V 6 bases and J 1 base, with 7 bases left between them. The CDR3 contains 11 residues. The germline V gene encodes CDR1 SQVTM and CDR2 ANQGSEA. TCRdb fed the 5' RACE reads into MiXCR, producing one record per CDR3 protein. Among hundreds of thousands of distinct CDR3 sequences listed, around 5.3% were seen once. Findings and limits, study-wide: It was a weaker secondary response, yet one that peaked faster, at day 5 versus 15.

The gene calls are TRBV29-1 and TRBJ2-7; a weak D match, TRBD1 (6 bases). This specimen was CD4+ T cells sorted from PBMCs, taken on the day of the yellow fever booster vaccination. This sequence originates from a man between 18 and 29 years old who received the YFV17D yellow fever vaccine. The CDR3 here is CSVRGSYEQYF. The CDR3 nucleotides read TGCAGCGTCAGGGGTTCCTACGAGCAGTACTTC.